The clone carrying this T cell receptor beta chain is a singleton in its sample. Clones were read by immunoSEQ multiplex PCR, and TCRdb kept only the in-frame ones, dropping some. The sample comprises about 83,000 clones, 92% of which are singletons, and roughly 0.27% rests with the top ten. With V trimmed by 1 base and J by 4 bases, 3 bases remained unmatched. The germline V gene has CDR1 SGHTA and CDR2 FQGNSA. CDR3 size: 14 residues. The data originate from a study of technical replicates of blood from several donors. The source material was T cells isolated from PBMCs. The receptor was isolated from a human donor in good health. The chain employs TRBV7-2 and TRBJ2-7; 8 nucleotides agree with TRBD2. The CDR3 region has the DNA TGTGCCAGCAGCTTAGGACTAGCGTATTACGAGCAGTACTTC. This translates into CASSLGLAYYEQYF.